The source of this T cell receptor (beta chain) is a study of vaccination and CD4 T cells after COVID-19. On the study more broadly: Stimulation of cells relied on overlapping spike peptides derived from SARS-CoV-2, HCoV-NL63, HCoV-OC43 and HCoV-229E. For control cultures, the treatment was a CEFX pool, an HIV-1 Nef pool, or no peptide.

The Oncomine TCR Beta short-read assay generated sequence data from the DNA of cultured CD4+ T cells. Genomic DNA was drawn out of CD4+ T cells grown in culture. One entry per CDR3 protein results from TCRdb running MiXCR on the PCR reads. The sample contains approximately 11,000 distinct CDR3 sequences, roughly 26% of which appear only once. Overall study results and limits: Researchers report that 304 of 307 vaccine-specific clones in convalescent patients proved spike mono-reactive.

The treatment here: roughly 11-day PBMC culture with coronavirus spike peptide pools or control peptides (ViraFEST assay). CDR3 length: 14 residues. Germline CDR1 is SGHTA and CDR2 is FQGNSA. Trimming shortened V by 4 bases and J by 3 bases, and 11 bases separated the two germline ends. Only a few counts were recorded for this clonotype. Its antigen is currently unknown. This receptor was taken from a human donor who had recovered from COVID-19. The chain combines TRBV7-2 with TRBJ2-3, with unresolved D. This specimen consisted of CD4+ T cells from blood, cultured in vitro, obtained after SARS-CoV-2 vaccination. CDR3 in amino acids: CASSSYLRTDTQYF. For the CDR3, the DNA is TGTGCCAGCAGCTCCTATCTTAGAACAGATACGCAGTATTTT.